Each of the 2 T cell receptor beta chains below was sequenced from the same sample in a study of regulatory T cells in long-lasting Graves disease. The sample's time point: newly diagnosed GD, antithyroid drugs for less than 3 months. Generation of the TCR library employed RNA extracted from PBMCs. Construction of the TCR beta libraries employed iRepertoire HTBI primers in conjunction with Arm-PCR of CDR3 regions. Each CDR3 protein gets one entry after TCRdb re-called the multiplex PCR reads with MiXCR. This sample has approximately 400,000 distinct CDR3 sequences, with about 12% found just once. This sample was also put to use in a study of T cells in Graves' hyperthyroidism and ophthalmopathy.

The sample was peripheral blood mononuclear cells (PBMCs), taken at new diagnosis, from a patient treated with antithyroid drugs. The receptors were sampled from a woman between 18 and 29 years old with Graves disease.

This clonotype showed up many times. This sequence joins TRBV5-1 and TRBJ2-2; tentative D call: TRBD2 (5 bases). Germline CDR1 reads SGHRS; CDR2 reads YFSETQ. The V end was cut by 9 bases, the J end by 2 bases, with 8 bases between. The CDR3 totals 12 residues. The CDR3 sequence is CATGVNTGELFF. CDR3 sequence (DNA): TGCGCCACCGGGGTAAACACCGGGGAGCTGTTTTTT.

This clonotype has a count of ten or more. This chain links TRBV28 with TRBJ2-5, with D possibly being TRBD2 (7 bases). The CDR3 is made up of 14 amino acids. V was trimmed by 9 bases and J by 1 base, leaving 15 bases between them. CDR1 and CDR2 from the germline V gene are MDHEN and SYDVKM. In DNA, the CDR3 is TGTGCCAGTCTGGCGCGGGGGCCCCAAGAGACCCAGTACTTC. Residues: CASLARGPQETQYF.